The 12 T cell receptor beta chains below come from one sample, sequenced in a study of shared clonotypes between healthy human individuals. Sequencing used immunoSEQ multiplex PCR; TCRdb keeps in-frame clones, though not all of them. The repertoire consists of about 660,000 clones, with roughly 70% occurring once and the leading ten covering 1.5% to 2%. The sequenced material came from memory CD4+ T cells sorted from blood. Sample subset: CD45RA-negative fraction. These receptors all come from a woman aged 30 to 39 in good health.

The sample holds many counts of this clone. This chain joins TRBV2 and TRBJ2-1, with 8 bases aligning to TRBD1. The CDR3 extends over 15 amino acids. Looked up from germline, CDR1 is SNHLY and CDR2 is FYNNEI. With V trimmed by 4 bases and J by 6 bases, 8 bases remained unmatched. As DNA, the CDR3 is TGTGCCAGCAGTGTCGAGGGACAGGCTCTCAATGAGCAGTTCTTC. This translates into CASSVEGQALNEQFF.

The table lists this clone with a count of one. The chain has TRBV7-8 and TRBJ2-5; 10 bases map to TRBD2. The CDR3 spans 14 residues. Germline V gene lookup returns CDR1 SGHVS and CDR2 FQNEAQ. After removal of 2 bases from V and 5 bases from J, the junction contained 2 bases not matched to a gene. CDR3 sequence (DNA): TGTGCCAGCAGCTTAAGAGCGGGAGGGGAGACCCAGTACTTC. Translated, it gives CASSLRAGGETQYF.

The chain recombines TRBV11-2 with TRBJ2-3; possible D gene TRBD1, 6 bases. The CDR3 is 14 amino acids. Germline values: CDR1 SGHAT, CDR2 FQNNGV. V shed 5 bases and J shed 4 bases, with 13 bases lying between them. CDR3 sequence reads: CASSLRQDPDTQYF. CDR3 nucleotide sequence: TGTGCCAGCAGCCTCAGACAGGACCCAGATACGCAGTATTTT.

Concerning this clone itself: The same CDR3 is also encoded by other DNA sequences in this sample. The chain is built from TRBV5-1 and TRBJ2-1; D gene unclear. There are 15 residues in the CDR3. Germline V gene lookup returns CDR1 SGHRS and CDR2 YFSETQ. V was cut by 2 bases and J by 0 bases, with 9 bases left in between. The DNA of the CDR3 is TGCGCCAGCAGCTTCTCCGTTAGCTCCTACAATGAGCAGTTCTTC. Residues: CASSFSVSSYNEQFF.

In nucleotides, the CDR3 is TGTGCCAGCAGTGACGGCAACTCCGGCACAGATACGCAGTATTTT. Protein: CASSDGNSGTDTQYF. The chain carries TRBV6-1 and TRBJ2-3; D is unclear. The ends were cut back, 3 bases at V and 1 base at J, with 11 bases in the middle. Germline-derived CDR1 and CDR2 are MNHNS and SASEGT. The CDR3 length is 15 residues.

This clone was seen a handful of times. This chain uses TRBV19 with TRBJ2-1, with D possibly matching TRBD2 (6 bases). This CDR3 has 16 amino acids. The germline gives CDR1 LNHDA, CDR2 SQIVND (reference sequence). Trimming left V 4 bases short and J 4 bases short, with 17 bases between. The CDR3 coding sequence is TGTGCCAGTAGTAGCCAGGAGGGGACGGGATACAATGAGCAGTTCTTC. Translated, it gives CASSSQEGTGYNEQFF.

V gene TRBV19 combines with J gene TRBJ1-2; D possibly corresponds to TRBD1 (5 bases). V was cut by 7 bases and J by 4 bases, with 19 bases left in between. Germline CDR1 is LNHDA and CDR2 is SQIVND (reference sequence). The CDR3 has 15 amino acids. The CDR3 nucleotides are TGTGCCAGTATCAGGGCGGCAGAACTAACCTATGGCTACACCTTC. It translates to CASIRAAELTYGYTF.

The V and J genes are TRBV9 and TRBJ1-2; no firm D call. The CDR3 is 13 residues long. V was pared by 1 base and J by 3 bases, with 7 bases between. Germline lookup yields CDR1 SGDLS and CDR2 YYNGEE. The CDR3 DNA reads TGTGCCAGCAGCGTAAGCACAGACTATGGCTACACCTTC. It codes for CASSVSTDYGYTF.

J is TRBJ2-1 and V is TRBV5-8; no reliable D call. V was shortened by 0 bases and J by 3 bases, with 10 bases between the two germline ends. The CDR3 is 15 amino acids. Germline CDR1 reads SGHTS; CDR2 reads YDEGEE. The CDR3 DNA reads TGTGCCAGCAGCTTGGCTGGGATCGTCTACAATGAGCAGTTCTTC. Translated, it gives CASSLAGIVYNEQFF.

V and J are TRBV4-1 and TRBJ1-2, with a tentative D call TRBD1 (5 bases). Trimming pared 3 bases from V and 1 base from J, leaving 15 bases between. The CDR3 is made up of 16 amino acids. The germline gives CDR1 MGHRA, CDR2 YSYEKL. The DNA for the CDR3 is TGCGCCAGCAGCCAGGGACTGGCCAGCGGTAACTATGGCTACACCTTC. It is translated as CASSQGLASGNYGYTF.

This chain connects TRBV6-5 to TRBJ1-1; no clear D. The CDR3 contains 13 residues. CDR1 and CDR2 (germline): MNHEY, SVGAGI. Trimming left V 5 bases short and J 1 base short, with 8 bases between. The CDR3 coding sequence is TGTGCCAGCAGTACCGGACGGAACACTGAAGCTTTCTTT. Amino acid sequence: CASSTGRNTEAFF.

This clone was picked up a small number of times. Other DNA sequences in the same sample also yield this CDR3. The CDR3 DNA sequence: TGCGCCAGCAGCTTGGAAGGGGCAGGCAATCAGCCCCAGCATTTT. Protein product: CASSLEGAGNQPQHF. This rearrangement joins TRBV5-1 to TRBJ1-5, with D possibly being TRBD1 (5 bases). The CDR3 runs to 15 residues. V dropped 0 bases and J dropped 2 bases, with 9 bases sitting between them. CDR1 is SGHRS and CDR2 is YFSETQ in the germline V gene.